This TCR beta chain was identified in a study of control samples from healthy donors and cancer patients. V dropped 1 base and J dropped 8 bases, with 11 bases sitting between them. The V gene's germline CDR1 is LGHDT and CDR2 YNNKEL (reference sequence). The CDR3 has 13 amino acids. The method was immunoSEQ multiplex PCR; TCRdb's version includes in-frame clones alone and lacks a portion of them. The sample includes about 82,000 clones, 94% of them seen just once. The sequence derives from a woman in her late teens or twenties in good health. The gene calls are TRBV3-1 (or the pseudogene TRBV3-2) and TRBJ1-1; D is uncertain. The sample was blood. This CDR3 is CASSQGQAPEAFF. In DNA form, the CDR3 reads TGTGCCAGCAGCCAAGGTCAAGCTCCCGAAGCTTTCTTT.